This TCR beta chain was identified in a study of shared clonotypes between healthy human individuals. Notes on the study in general: Unshared clonotypes carried lower generation probabilities than those common to all four donors. Sharing across four donors was highest in naive CD4 (roughly 5%) and lowest in memory CD8 (roughly 0.4%). Larger richness was generally estimated for naive than memory subsets.

About this clone itself: Its antigen is unidentified.

The study drew all its donors from Caucasian adults living in Nashville, Tennessee. V was pared by 6 bases and J by 7 bases, with 22 bases between. From germline, CDR1 is MDHEN and CDR2 SYDVKM. The CDR3 is made up of 16 amino acids. Only in-frame clones appear in the TCRdb table, and some are missing; sequencing was by immunoSEQ multiplex PCR. The sample consists of some 790,000 clones, roughly two thirds of them appearing once. Sequenced material: memory CD4+ T cells sorted from blood. Documented subset: CD45RA-negative fraction. The clonotype comes from a woman aged 25 to 45 in good health. The genes are TRBV28 and TRBJ1-5; D is uncertain. CDR3 residues: CASRPDPPAGMQPQHF. In nucleotides, the CDR3 is TGTGCCAGCAGACCTGATCCACCGGCCGGGATGCAGCCCCAGCATTTT. Drawing the rest from reference TRBV28 and TRBJ1-5, the complete variable domain is DVKVTQSSRYLVKRTGEKVFLECVQDMDHENMFWYRQDPGLGLRLIYFSYDVKMKEKGDIPEGYSVSREKKERFSLILESASTNQTSMYLCASRPDPPAGMQPQHFGDGTRLSIL.